This T cell receptor beta chain was captured in a study of blood T cell repertoires in COVID-19. Study-level background: The cDNA or gDNA used as material had been derived from T cells, B-cell-depleted T cells, or PBMCs.

TCRdb's copy holds only in-frame clones and misses some; the assay was immunoSEQ multiplex PCR. The sample holds about 200,000 clones, about 88% seen once. The V end was cut by 2 bases, the J end by 3 bases, with 8 bases between. Germline assignment: CDR1 MNHNY and CDR2 SVGAGI (reference sequence). This CDR3 is 14 amino acids long. Sequencing input: peripheral blood. The gene calls are TRBV6-6 and TRBJ1-5; D gene ambiguous. This receptor was identified in a woman aged 45 to 65 with COVID-19, enrolled during active disease. The CDR3 coding sequence is TGTGCCAGCAGTTACGGAGGCCTCAATCAGCCCCAGCATTTT. This codes for CASSYGGLNQPQHF.